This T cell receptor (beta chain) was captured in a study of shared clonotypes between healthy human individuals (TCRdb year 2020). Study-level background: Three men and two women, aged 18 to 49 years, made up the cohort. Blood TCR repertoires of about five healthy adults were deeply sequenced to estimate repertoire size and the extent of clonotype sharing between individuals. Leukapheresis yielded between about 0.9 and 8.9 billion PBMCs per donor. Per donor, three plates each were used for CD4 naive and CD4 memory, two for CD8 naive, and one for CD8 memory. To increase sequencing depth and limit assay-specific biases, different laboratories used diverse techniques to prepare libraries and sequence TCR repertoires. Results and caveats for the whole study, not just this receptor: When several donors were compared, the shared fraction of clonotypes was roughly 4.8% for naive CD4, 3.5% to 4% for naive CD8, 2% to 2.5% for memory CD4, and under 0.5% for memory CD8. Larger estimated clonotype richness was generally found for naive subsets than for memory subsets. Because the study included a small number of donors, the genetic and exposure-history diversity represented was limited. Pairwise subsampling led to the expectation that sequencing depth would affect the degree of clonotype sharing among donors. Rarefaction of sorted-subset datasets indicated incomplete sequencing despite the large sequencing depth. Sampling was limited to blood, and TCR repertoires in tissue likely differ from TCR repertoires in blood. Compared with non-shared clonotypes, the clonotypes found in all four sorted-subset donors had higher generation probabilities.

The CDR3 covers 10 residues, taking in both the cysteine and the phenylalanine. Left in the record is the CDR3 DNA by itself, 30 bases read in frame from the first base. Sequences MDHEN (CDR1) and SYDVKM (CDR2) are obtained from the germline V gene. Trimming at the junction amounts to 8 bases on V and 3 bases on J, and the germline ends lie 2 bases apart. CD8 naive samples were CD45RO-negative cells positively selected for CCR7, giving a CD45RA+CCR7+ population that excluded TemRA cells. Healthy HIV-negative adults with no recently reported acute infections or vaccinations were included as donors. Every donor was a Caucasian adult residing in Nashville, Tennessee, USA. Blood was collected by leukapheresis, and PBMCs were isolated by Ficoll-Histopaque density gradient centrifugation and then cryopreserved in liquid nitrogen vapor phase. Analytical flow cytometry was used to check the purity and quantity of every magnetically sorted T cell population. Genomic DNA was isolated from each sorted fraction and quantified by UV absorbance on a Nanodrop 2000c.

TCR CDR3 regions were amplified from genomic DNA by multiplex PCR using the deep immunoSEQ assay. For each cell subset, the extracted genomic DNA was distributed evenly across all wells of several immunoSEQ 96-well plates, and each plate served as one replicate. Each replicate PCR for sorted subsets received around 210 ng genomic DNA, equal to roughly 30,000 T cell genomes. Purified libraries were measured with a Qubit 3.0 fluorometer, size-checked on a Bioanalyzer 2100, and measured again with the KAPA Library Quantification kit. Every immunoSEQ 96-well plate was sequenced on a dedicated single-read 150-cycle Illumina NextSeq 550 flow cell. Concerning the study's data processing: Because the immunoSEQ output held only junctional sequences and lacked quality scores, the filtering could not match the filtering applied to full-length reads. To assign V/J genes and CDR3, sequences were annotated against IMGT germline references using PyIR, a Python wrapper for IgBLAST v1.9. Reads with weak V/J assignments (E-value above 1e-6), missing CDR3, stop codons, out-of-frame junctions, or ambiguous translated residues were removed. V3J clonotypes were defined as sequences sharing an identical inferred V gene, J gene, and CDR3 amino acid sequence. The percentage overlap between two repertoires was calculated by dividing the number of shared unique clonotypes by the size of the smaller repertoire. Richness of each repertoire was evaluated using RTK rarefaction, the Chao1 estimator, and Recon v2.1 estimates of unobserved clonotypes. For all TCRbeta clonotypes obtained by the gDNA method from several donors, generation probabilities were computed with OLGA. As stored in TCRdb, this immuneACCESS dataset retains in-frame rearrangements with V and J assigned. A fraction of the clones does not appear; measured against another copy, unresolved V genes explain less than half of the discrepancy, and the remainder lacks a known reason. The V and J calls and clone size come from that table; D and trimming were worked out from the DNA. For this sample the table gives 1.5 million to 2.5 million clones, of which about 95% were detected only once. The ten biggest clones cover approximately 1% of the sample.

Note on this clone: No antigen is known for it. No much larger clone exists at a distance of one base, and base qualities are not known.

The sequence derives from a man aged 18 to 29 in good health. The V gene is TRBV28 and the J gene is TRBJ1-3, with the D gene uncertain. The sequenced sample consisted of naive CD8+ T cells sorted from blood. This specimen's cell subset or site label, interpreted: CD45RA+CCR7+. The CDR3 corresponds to CASGGNTIYF. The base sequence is TGTGCCAGCGGTGGAAACACCATATATTTT.